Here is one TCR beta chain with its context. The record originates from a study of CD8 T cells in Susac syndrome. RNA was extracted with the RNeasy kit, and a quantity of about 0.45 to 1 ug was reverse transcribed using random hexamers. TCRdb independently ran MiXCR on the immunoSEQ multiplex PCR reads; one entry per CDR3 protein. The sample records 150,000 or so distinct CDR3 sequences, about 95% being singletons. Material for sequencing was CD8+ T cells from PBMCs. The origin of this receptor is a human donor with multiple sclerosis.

CDR3 sequence reads: CASSRGTGPAYEQYF. CDR3 nucleotides: TGTGCCAGCAGCCGGGGGACAGGGCCTGCCTACGAGCAGTACTTC. V gene TRBV3-1 combines with J gene TRBJ2-7; 9 bases are shared with TRBD1. With 4 bases clipped from V and 2 bases from J, the junction kept 6 bases outside the gene matches. Germline V gene sequence: CDR1 LGHDT, CDR2 YNNKEL (reference sequence). This CDR3 has 15 amino acids.